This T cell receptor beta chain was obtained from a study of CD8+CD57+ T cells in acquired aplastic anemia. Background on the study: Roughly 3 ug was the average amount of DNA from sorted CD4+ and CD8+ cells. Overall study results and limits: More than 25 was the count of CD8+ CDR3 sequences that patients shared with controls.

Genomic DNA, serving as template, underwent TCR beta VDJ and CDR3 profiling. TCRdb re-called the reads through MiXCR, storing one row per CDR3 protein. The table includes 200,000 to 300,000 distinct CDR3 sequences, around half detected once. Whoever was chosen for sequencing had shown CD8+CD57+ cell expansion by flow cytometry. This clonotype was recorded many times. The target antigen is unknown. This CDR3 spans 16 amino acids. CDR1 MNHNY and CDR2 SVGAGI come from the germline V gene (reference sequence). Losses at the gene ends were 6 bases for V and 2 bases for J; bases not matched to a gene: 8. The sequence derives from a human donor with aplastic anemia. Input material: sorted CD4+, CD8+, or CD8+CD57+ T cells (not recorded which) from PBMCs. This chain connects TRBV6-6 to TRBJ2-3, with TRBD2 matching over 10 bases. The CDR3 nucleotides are TGTGCCAGCAGCCTCCTAGCGGGGGCCGACACAGATACGCAGTATTTT. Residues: CASSLLAGADTDTQYF.